This TCR beta chain was sequenced during a study of blood T cells in healthy people across ages. The CDR3 length is 18 residues. The ends lost 5 bases at V and 2 bases at J; junction bases unmatched: 12. CDR1 is MDHEN, CDR2 SYDVKM, per germline. Through a sample-barcoded 5' primer and a J-beta primer mix, a second PCR was run for roughly 7 to 12 cycles. TCRdb reanalysed the 5' RACE reads using MiXCR and keeps one entry per CDR3 protein. The data show hundreds of thousands of distinct CDR3 sequences, with under 25% seen just once and 3% to 4.5% held by the top ten. This clonotype was sampled from a man between 65 and 85 years old in good health. This chain uses TRBV28 with TRBJ2-4, with TRBD1 identical over 10 bases. Input material: blood. CDR3 in amino acids: CASSQDRGGFETKNIQYF. The CDR3 DNA follows: TGTGCCAGCAGTCAGGACAGGGGGGGATTTGAGACCAAAAACATTCAGTACTTC. The entire variable domain, with the rest obtained from reference TRBV28 and TRBJ2-4, is as follows: DVKVTQSSRYLVKRTGEKVFLECVQDMDHENMFWYRQDPGLGLRLIYFSYDVKMKEKGDIPEGYSVSREKKERFSLILESASTNQTSMYLCASSQDRGGFETKNIQYFGAGTRLSVL.